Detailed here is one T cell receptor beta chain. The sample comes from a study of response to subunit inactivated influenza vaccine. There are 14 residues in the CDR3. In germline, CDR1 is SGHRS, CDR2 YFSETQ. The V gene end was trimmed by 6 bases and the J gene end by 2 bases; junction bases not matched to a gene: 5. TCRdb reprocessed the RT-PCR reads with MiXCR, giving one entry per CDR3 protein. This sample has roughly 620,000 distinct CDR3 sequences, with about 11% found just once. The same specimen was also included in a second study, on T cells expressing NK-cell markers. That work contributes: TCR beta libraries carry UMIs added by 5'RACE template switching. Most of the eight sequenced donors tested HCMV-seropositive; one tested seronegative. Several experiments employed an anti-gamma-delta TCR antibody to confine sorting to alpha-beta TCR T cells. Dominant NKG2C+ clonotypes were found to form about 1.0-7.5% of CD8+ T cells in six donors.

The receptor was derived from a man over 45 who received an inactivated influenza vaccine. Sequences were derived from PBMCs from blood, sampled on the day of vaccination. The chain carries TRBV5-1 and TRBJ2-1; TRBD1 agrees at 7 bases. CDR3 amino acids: CASNRDSAYNEQFF. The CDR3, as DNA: TGCGCCAGCAACCGGGACAGCGCCTACAATGAGCAGTTCTTC. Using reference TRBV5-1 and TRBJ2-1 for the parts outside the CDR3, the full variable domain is KAGVTQTPRYLIKTRGQQVTLSCSPISGHRSVSWYQQTPGQGLQFLFEYFSETQRNKGNFPGRFSGRQFSNSRSEMNVSTLELGDSALYLCASNRDSAYNEQFFGPGTRLTVL.